One sample yielded the 3 T cell receptor beta chains listed below, sequenced in a study of T cells in Graves' hyperthyroidism and ophthalmopathy. The CDR3 regions of TCR beta were amplified from RNA transcripts. The HTBI set primed first-round TCR CDR3 RT-PCR. TCRdb re-derived calls from the multiplex PCR reads in MiXCR, one entry per CDR3 protein. Of some 440,000 distinct CDR3 sequences listed, less than 20% were seen once; the top ten hold over 12%. Source material: blood. These receptors all come from a young woman with Graves' hyperthyroidism.

This clonotype was seen only a few times. The chain employs TRBV12-3 or TRBV12-4 and TRBJ2-3; TRBD1 aligns across 7 bases. The CDR3 has 16 amino acids. J gave up 2 bases and V 5 bases, and 10 bases lay outside the gene matches. CDR3 sequence: CASSARRTGDTDTQYF. CDR3 sequence (DNA): TGTGCCAGCAGTGCCCGAAGGACAGGAGACACAGATACGCAGTATTTT.

This clonotype showed up many times. The chain employs TRBV20-1 and TRBJ2-3; 9 bases agree with TRBD2. The length of the CDR3 is 15 residues. V trimming: 0 bases; J trimming: 2 bases; junction bases outside the gene matches: 3. Germline CDR1 is DFQATT and CDR2 is SNEGSKA (reference sequence). CDR3 nucleotides: TGCAGTGCTAGAGAGACTAGCGGCCTCACAGATACGCAGTATTTT. It is translated as CSARETSGLTDTQYF.

V gene TRBV6-1 combines with J gene TRBJ1-2; unclear D gene. This CDR3 has 13 amino acids. V lost 5 bases and J lost 4, with 11 bases in between. CDR1 is MNHNS and CDR2 is SASEGT in the germline V gene. This chain's CDR3 is CASSYGISYGYTF. CDR3 DNA: TGTGCCAGCAGTTACGGCATTTCCTATGGCTACACCTTC.